This entry is about one T cell receptor beta chain. Its recognized antigen is unknown. The input lacks base qualities; no much larger clone sits a single base away. The CDR3 regions of human TCRbeta chains were analyzed by immunosequencing. The authors processed their data as follows. Repertoire TCRs were matched against a reference library of SARS-CoV-2-specific TCRs generated with the MIRA antigen-specificity platform. Breadth meant the fraction of unique TCRs that were SARS-CoV-2-associated, whereas depth meant the fraction of total T cells that were SARS-CoV-2-associated. Using the MIRA data, every spike-specific TCR was mapped to the spike region that the TCR reacted to and assigned to either a CD4 or a CD8 class. Log10-transformed breadth and depth values were compared by one-way ANOVA with Sidak's multiple comparisons tests. Sourced from immuneACCESS, this table was stored by TCRdb with only in-frame sequences that have V and J called. A share of the clones is absent; for the studies checked, an unresolved V gene accounts for under half, and the remainder has no known explanation. V, J and clone size derive from that table, while D and trimming were established from the DNA sequence. The table for this sample lists some 140,000 clones; approximately 89% of them were counted only once. Roughly 2.8% of the sample is taken by the ten largest.

This sample stems from a study of T cell responses to AZD1222 COVID-19 vaccine (dated by TCRdb to the early 2020s). For the study in its entirety: Because spike-specific TCR depth and breadth did not differ between the two schedules, AZD1222 recipients who got a second dose at roughly 4 weeks were pooled with those who got a second dose at roughly 12 weeks. A total of just over 230 trial participants underwent TCR sequencing, of whom about 210 had received two doses of AZD1222 and some 25 had received two doses of the MenACWY control vaccine. Trial participants were enrolled by age into subgroups of 18-55, 56-69 and 70-plus years, and about 150, 27 and 61 TCR-sequenced participants, respectively, were included in these subgroups.

Trimmed from V: 6 bases; trimmed from J: 6 bases; junction bases lacking a gene match: 10. Spanning cysteine to phenylalanine, the CDR3 consists of 15 amino acids. Kept here is only the CDR3 DNA, which spans 45 bases and is read in frame from base 1. CDR1 and CDR2 were assigned from the germline V gene as MDHEN and SYDVKM. The paper as a whole reports these results and caveats: Because no samples from the day 14 peak response were available, repertoires could be characterized only after the peak T cell response. The whole spike protein was spanned by vaccine-associated CD4 TCRs, and dominant responses were seen in regions 160-218 and 743-854. The 56-69-year group was small, and its depth increase did not reach significance, likely because of low power. Reportedly, almost half of the unique spike-specific TCRs recognized epitopes lying outside the regions that are mutated in the B.1.351 and B.1.1.7 variants. Participants were mostly white British and included more females than males, and it was suggested by the authors that clonal diversity may have been underestimated. Conclusions about previously exposed vaccinees were limited because only six AZD1222 recipients were SARS-CoV-2 seropositive at baseline. After two AZD1222 doses, both the breadth and the depth of spike-specific TCRs were significantly higher than at day 0 and than in MenACWY recipients.

In light of the paper, this sample's time point label describes: baseline before first vaccination. Vaccinee samples were obtained from the UK trials COV001 and COV002, which included a single-blind randomized controlled phase 2/3 trial of AZD1222 (ChAdOx1 nCoV-19) in healthy adults. For TCRbeta chain sequencing, PBMC samples from trial participants were taken at day 0 and at day 28 after the second dose. The sequence is built from TRBV28 and TRBJ1-2, with 10 middle bases fitting TRBD1. The source was peripheral blood, collected on day 0 of AZD1222 vaccination. This TCR came from an adult in good health. In nucleotides, the sequence is TGTGCCAGCAGCCTGACAGGGGGCGCCTCGGATGGCTACACCTTC. It is translated as CASSLTGGASDGYTF.